This T cell receptor (beta chain) was sequenced for a study of OX40 agonist ivuxolimab in advanced cancers. Across the whole study: It was ivuxolimab, an agonistic anti-OX40 (CD134) antibody, that patients were treated with. Regarding the study as a whole: Both blood CD4+ and CD8+ T cells showed clonal growth by week 6 at 0.1 to 3.0 mg/kg. Nonresponders included some who also had low normalized T-cell clonal expansion.

Concerning this clone: No antigen is known for it.

Data came from immunoSEQ multiplex PCR; TCRdb stores just in-frame clones and leaves some out. Seen here are tens of thousands of clones, over 65% observed once, and the top ten hold around 1.6%. V was pared by 1 base and J by 5 bases, with 16 bases between. Germline V gene data show CDR1 as SGHRS and CDR2 as YFSETQ. The CDR3 covers 15 residues. The TCR was taken from an adult with an advanced solid tumor such as melanoma, head and neck, liver or kidney cancer. Sequencing was performed on CD4+ or CD8+ T cells sorted from blood, taken in a trial of the OX40 agonist ivuxolimab. V and J are TRBV5-1 and TRBJ2-7; possibly TRBD1 for D (6 bases). The CDR3 nucleotides read TGCGCCAGCAGCTTGCCGACAGGAGCTGTCAACGAGCAGTACTTC. It encodes CASSLPTGAVNEQYF.